These 29 T cell receptor beta chains were sequenced from one sample in a study of cytomegalovirus exposure and HLA in healthy donors. The PCR ran on 60 Vbeta and 13 Jbeta primers. The protocol was immunoSEQ multiplex PCR, while the TCRdb copy is restricted to in-frame clones and leaves out a portion. The sample carries 100,000 to 150,000 clones, 60% to 80% recorded once. The sequencing input was PBMCs. These receptors were taken from a woman aged 55-69 years in good health and CMV-seronegative.

V usage is TRBV7-9 and J usage is TRBJ2-1; TRBD1 might be the D (6 bases). The CDR3 totals 16 residues. The germline V and J ends were trimmed by 5 bases and 0 bases, with 14 bases remaining between them. CDR1 SEHNR and CDR2 FQNEAQ come from the germline V gene (reference sequence). CDR3: CASSPQGPGSYNEQFF. The CDR3 coding sequence is TGTGCCAGCAGCCCCCAGGGGCCGGGCTCCTACAATGAGCAGTTCTTC. Full variable domain (outside the CDR3, taken from reference TRBV7-9 and TRBJ2-1): DTGVSQNPRHKITKRGQNVTFRCDPISEHNRLYWYRQTLGQGPEFLTYFQNEAQLEKSRLLSDRFSAERPKGSFSTLEIQRTEQGDSAMYLCASSPQGPGSYNEQFFGPGTRLTVL.

The CDR3, as DNA: TGTGCCAGCAGCTTAGCCCTTAGCTCCTACGAGCAGTACTTC. Protein: CASSLALSSYEQYF. This rearrangement joins TRBV11-2 to TRBJ2-7; no definite D call. Germline CDR1 SGHAT, CDR2 FQNNGV. Deletions cut 1 base from V and 0 bases from J, with 7 bases between. There are 14 residues in the CDR3. The full variable domain, with the rest looked up from reference TRBV11-2 and TRBJ2-7, is EAGVAQSPRYKIIEKRQSVAFWCNPISGHATLYWYQQILGQGPKLLIQFQNNGVVDDSQLPKDRFSAERLKGVDSTLKIQPAKLEDSAVYLCASSLALSSYEQYFGPGTRLTVT.

The chain recombines TRBV19 with TRBJ2-6; D unclear. Germline lookup yields CDR1 LNHDA and CDR2 SQIVND (reference sequence). CDR3 length: 14 residues. Here the CDR3 reads CASAWSSGANVLTF. The DNA for the CDR3 is TGTGCGAGCGCGTGGAGCTCTGGGGCCAACGTCCTGACTTTC.

The V call is TRBV4-1, the J call TRBJ2-3; D possibly corresponds to TRBD2 (6 bases). V was pared by 4 bases and J by 2 bases, with 10 bases between. This CDR3 contains 14 residues. Per germline, CDR1 MGHRA and CDR2 YSYEKL. The CDR3 sequence is CASSPWDSTDTQYF. CDR3 nucleotides: TGCGCCAGCAGCCCTTGGGACTCCACAGATACGCAGTATTTT.

The rearrangement uses TRBV27 and TRBJ1-1; TRBD1 might be the D (6 bases). Trimming cost V 8 bases and J 0 bases, with 16 bases left between them. This CDR3 spans 15 amino acids. Germline loops: CDR1 MNHEY, CDR2 SMNVEV (reference sequence). This chain's CDR3 is CASGPQGWMNTEAFF. The CDR3 DNA reads TGTGCCAGCGGTCCCCAGGGGTGGATGAACACTGAAGCTTTCTTT.

V gene TRBV2 combines with J gene TRBJ1-6, with 8 positions matching TRBD1. The CDR3 length is 15 residues. Germline V gene lookup returns CDR1 SNHLY and CDR2 FYNNEI. V shed 4 bases and J 8 bases; nucleotides not matched to a gene: 7. CDR3 nucleotides: TGTGCCAGCAGTGTAGCTCCAGGGGGCTATTCACCCCTCCACTTT. As protein: CASSVAPGGYSPLHF.

The chain uses TRBV9 and TRBJ2-3; TRBD1 agrees at 8 bases. The V gene end was trimmed by 3 bases and the J gene end by 3 bases; junction bases not matched to a gene: 15. This CDR3 is 18 amino acids long. Germline V gene lookup returns CDR1 SGDLS and CDR2 YYNGEE. CDR3 residues: CASSAKDLRGPATDTQYF. CDR3 nucleotides: TGTGCCAGCAGCGCTAAAGATCTCAGGGGGCCTGCGACAGATACGCAGTATTTT.

This clone was counted a single time. This chain links TRBV9 with TRBJ1-3; D is uncertain. The CDR3 totals 16 residues. Looked up from germline, CDR1 is SGDLS and CDR2 is YYNGEE. V was shortened by 0 bases and J by 0 bases, with 10 bases between the two germline ends. CDR3 DNA sequence: TGTGCCAGCAGCGTAGGTGCATGGAGCTCTGGAAACACCATATATTTT. Translated, it gives CASSVGAWSSGNTIYF. The full variable domain, its missing parts supplied by reference TRBV9 and TRBJ1-3, is DSGVTQTPKHLITATGQRVTLRCSPRSGDLSVYWYQQSLDQGLQFLIQYYNGEERAKGNILERFSAQQFPDLHSELNLSSLELGDSALYFCASSVGAWSSGNTIYFGEGSWLTVV.

The genes are TRBV11-2 and TRBJ1-1; D call uncertain. The germline CDR1 and CDR2 sequences are SGHAT and FQNNGV. This CDR3 comprises 12 residues. V lost 3 bases and J lost 7, with 9 bases in between. The CDR3, as DNA: TGTGCCAGCAGCTTCGCGGGTCTTGAAGCTTTCTTT. This codes for CASSFAGLEAFF.

The V and J genes are TRBV2 and TRBJ2-1; 9 nucleotides align to TRBD1. Germline-derived CDR1 and CDR2 are SNHLY and FYNNEI. The CDR3 length is 14 residues. J was trimmed by 4 bases and V by 5 bases; bases with no gene match: 3. Here the CDR3 DNA reads TGTGCCAGCAGTAGACAGGGGGATTACAATGAGCAGTTCTTC. Translating gives CASSRQGDYNEQFF.

This clone showed up just once. The chain recombines TRBV13 with TRBJ1-3, with TRBD1 as a possible D gene (6 bases). The CDR3 has 17 residues. Trimming took 5 bases from V and 3 from J, leaving 20 bases between them. Germline V gene lookup returns CDR1 PRHDT and CDR2 FYEKMQ (reference sequence). The CDR3 DNA is TGTGCCAGCAGCCCCCGTGGGTCAGGGGCGTATGGAAACACCATATATTTT. Translating it yields CASSPRGSGAYGNTIYF.

The chain has TRBV29-1 and TRBJ2-7; D uncertain. The length of the CDR3 is 11 residues. The germline V and J ends were trimmed by 4 bases and 3 bases, with 7 bases remaining between them. Germline V gives CDR1 SQVTM, CDR2 ANQGSEA. As DNA, the CDR3 is TGCAGCGTTGGGGCCCTCTACGAGCAGTACTTC. This codes for CSVGALYEQYF.

The CDR3 reads CASSLAGGITDTQYF. DNA for the CDR3: TGCGCCAGCAGCTTGGCCGGGGGAATCACAGATACGCAGTATTTT. The chain couples TRBV5-1 to TRBJ2-3, with a tentative D call TRBD2 (6 bases). The CDR3 extends over 15 amino acids. V was trimmed by 0 bases and J by 2 bases, leaving 10 bases between them. Germline CDR1 SGHRS, CDR2 YFSETQ.

The rearrangement joins TRBV5-1 to TRBJ2-5, with 11 bases identical to TRBD1. Germline V gives CDR1 SGHRS, CDR2 YFSETQ. V gave up 4 bases and J gave up 1 base; unmatched junction bases: 12. CDR3 size: 18 residues. CDR3 in amino acids: CASSLGQGAATGQETQYF. The CDR3 nucleotides are TGCGCCAGCAGCCTAGGACAGGGGGCGGCGACGGGCCAAGAGACCCAGTACTTC.

This clone was seen just once. The chain couples TRBV5-4 to TRBJ2-5; possible D gene TRBD1, 6 bases. Trimming stripped 0 bases from V and 5 bases from J, with 11 bases between. The CDR3 totals 14 residues. CDR1 is SGHNT, CDR2 YYREEE, per germline (reference sequence). This CDR3 is CASSLGGLGETQYF. As DNA, the CDR3 is TGTGCCAGCAGCTTGGGGGGGCTCGGGGAGACCCAGTACTTC.

V and J are TRBV5-1 and TRBJ1-2; 7 bases align to TRBD1. Germline assignment: CDR1 SGHRS and CDR2 YFSETQ. The CDR3 totals 14 residues. V gave up 7 bases and J gave up 4 bases; unmatched junction bases: 10. This chain's CDR3 is CASRTDRAGYGYTF. The CDR3 DNA follows: TGCGCCAGCCGAACAGACAGGGCGGGCTATGGCTACACCTTC.

The chain joins TRBV6-1 to TRBJ1-5, with 7 bases matching TRBD1. Germline CDR1 and CDR2: MNHNS and SASEGT. This CDR3 is built from 14 residues. J was trimmed by 0 bases and V by 7 bases; bases with no gene match: 3. The CDR3 bases are TGTGCCAGCAATACAGGGGATAGCAATCAGCCCCAGCATTTT. Translating gives CASNTGDSNQPQHF.

The rearrangement uses TRBV9 and TRBJ2-7; 8 nucleotides match TRBD1. V shed 4 bases, J shed 0 bases, and the junction held 6 bases outside the gene matches. The CDR3 loop spans 15 amino acids. Germline V gene data show CDR1 as SGDLS and CDR2 as YYNGEE. CDR3 protein: CASSTRTGSSYEQYF. DNA of the CDR3: TGTGCCAGCAGCACCCGGACAGGGAGCTCCTACGAGCAGTACTTC.

V gene TRBV28 combines with J gene TRBJ1-2; 8 bases agree with TRBD1. The germline gives CDR1 MDHEN, CDR2 SYDVKM. This CDR3 is 15 amino acids long. Trimming removed 4 bases from V and 2 bases from J; junction bases left unmatched: 6. CDR3: CASSSRDRPNYGYTF. In DNA, the CDR3 is TGTGCCAGCAGTTCCCGGGACAGGCCAAACTATGGCTACACCTTC.

The gene calls are TRBV6-6 and TRBJ2-7; D remains unclear. Germline V CDR1 and CDR2: MNHNY, SVGAGI (reference sequence). Between the trimmed V and J ends, which lost 2 bases and 5 bases, there was a span of 13 bases. The CDR3 sequence is 14 residues long. The CDR3 protein is CASSYNSRVDEQYF. CDR3 bases: TGTGCCAGCAGTTACAACTCCCGGGTGGACGAGCAGTACTTC.

The chain employs TRBV6-6 and TRBJ2-7; 8 bases agree with TRBD1. The V and J ends lost 6 bases and 3 bases, in that order; junction bases with no gene match: 7. The CDR3 extends over 14 amino acids. From germline, CDR1 is MNHNY and CDR2 SVGAGI (reference sequence). The CDR3 nucleotides are TGTGCCAGCAGGTCCGGGACAGGCCTCTACGAGCAGTACTTC. It yields the protein CASRSGTGLYEQYF.

The chain is built from TRBV5-1 and TRBJ2-5, with TRBD2 matching 10 bases. The J call is doubtful: the DNA matches TRBJ2-7 better. The CDR3 has 14 residues. Germline lookup yields CDR1 SGHRS and CDR2 YFSETQ. CDR3 amino acids: CASTSASGSYEQYF. The CDR3 DNA sequence: TGCGCCAGCACCAGTGCTAGCGGGAGCTACGAGCAGTACTTC.

This chain connects TRBV4-1 to TRBJ1-1; D unclear. In germline, CDR1 is MGHRA, CDR2 YSYEKL. The CDR3 has 16 residues. Between the trimmed V and J ends, which lost 2 bases and 1 base, there was a span of 14 bases. CDR3 in DNA: TGCGCCAGCAGCCAATGGCCCCCCGCGGGGAACACTGAAGCTTTCTTT. Translated: CASSQWPPAGNTEAFF.

On this clone itself: One junction end disagrees with the germline gene, perhaps due to a read error. The chain carries TRBV7-7 and TRBJ1-5; D is uncertain. The CDR3 is 13 amino acids. In germline, CDR1 is SSHAT, CDR2 FNYEAQ (reference sequence). The CDR3 bases are TGTGCTAGCAGCTTAATGTCGTTACAGCCCCAGCATTTT. This gives the protein CASSLMSLQPQHF.

Concerning this clone: The germline gene is not matched at one end of the junction; a read error may be the cause. V is TRBV6-1 and J is TRBJ2-1, with 13 bases fitting TRBD2. Germline CDR1 MNHNS, CDR2 SASEGT. The CDR3 runs to 15 residues. CDR3 protein: CASIEGLAGVSEQFF. The CDR3 coding sequence is TGTGCCAGCATTGAAGGACTAGCGGGGGTGTCTGAGCAGTTCTTC.

The chain uses TRBV5-1 and TRBJ2-1, with 9 positions matching TRBD2. The CDR3 runs 15 residues. Germline V lookup: CDR1 SGHRS, CDR2 YFSETQ. V gave up 4 bases and J gave up 8 bases; unmatched junction bases: 10. For the CDR3, the DNA is TGCGCCAGCAGCCCTTTAGCGGGAGTCGCCGATGAGCAGTTCTTC. Its protein is CASSPLAGVADEQFF.

This chain links TRBV2 with TRBJ2-2; TRBD2 aligns across 7 bases. The V segment lost 4 bases and the J segment 4 bases; nucleotides outside the gene matches: 15. This CDR3 spans 18 amino acids. CDR1 and CDR2 from the germline V gene are SNHLY and FYNNEI. CDR3 protein: CASSVYSVREGATGELFF. CDR3 bases: TGTGCCAGCAGTGTGTATTCGGTGAGGGAGGGAGCCACCGGGGAGCTGTTTTTT.

This rearrangement joins TRBV5-6 to TRBJ2-1; 10 positions match TRBD1. V lost 5 bases, J lost 7 bases, and 9 bases stayed unmatched. CDR3 length: 15 amino acids. Germline CDR1 SGHDT, CDR2 YYEEEE. This CDR3 reads CASSLDRGRLNEQFF. CDR3 in DNA: TGTGCCAGCAGTTTAGACAGGGGGCGTCTGAATGAGCAGTTCTTC.

The V gene is TRBV4-1, the J gene TRBJ2-7, with 9 bases lining up with TRBD2. The CDR3 runs to 19 residues. Trimming removed 4 bases from V and 2 bases from J; junction bases left unmatched: 18. The V gene's germline CDR1 is MGHRA and CDR2 YSYEKL. CDR3 sequence (DNA): TGCGCCAGCAGCCCTTCCACCTTGGCTAGCGGGATCACGGCCTACGAGCAGTACTTC. It encodes CASSPSTLASGITAYEQYF.